The rows below give T cell receptor beta chains drawn from one sample of a study of T cell changes during pregnancy in multiple sclerosis. The assay was immunoSEQ multiplex PCR, and TCRdb's table has in-frame clones only and misses some. The sample shows approximately 63,000 clones, 93% of them seen only once. Sequences were derived from CD8+ T cells from peripheral blood mononuclear cells, sampled in the third trimester of pregnancy. The source of these receptors is a female donor with multiple sclerosis, enrolled in a pregnancy study. CDR3s include the opening cysteine and the closing phenylalanine or tryptophan. The D gene is left open where the match is weak. Size values are once, few and many counts, or a class for expanded clones, and some rows have none.

j_call v_call clone_size d_call cdr3_aa cdr3_nt
TRBJ1-2 TRBV7-9 NA NA CASSLVRGEDRGYTF TGTGCCAGCAGCTTAGTCCGAGGGGAGGATAGGGGCTACACCTTC
TRBJ2-7 TRBV4-2 NA TRBD1 CASSQEIGGRLAYEQYF TGTGCCAGCAGCCAAGAGATAGGGGGCCGCCTCGCATACGAGCAGTACTTC
TRBJ1-2 TRBV27 NA NA CASMPRGGYGYTF TGTGCCAGCATGCCGCGCGGCGGCTATGGCTACACCTTC
TRBJ2-1 TRBV19 NA NA CASSIAGDEQFF TGTGCCAGTAGTATAGCCGGGGATGAGCAGTTCTTC
TRBJ2-1 TRBV28 NA NA CASSSRDSPNEQFF TGTGCCAGCAGTTCCCGGGACTCACCCAATGAGCAGTTCTTC
TRBJ2-7 TRBV19 NA TRBD1 CASSPGGGWDEQYF TGTGCCAGTAGCCCAGGGGGTGGGTGGGACGAGCAGTACTTC
TRBJ2-7 TRBV7-3 NA TRBD1 CASSSNRGYEQYF TGTGCCAGCAGCTCTAACAGGGGCTACGAGCAGTACTTC
TRBJ2-1 TRBV9 NA NA CASSVGSSNEQFF TGTGCCAGCAGCGTAGGGTCTAGCAATGAGCAGTTCTTC
TRBJ1-1 TRBV6-1 NA TRBD1 CASSEGQGWRDTEAFF TGTGCCAGCAGTGAGGGACAGGGGTGGAGGGACACTGAAGCTTTCTTT
TRBJ1-2 TRBV6-5 NA NA CASSYQGHSNYGYTF TGTGCCAGCAGTTACCAGGGACACTCTAACTATGGCTACACCTTC
TRBJ2-5 TRBV30 NA NA CVWSSGAQYF TGTGTCTGGAGCTCCGGGGCCCAGTACTTC
TRBJ2-7 TRBV19 once TRBD1 CASNPGGWGEQYF TGTGCCAGTAATCCAGGGGGCTGGGGCGAGCAGTACTTC
TRBJ2-3 TRBV9 NA NA CASSGPDTHTQYF TGTGCCAGCAGCGGCCCTGACACACATACGCAGTATTTT
TRBJ1-2 TRBV7-9 NA NA CASSPVGQGYGYTF TGTGCCAGCAGCCCCGTCGGGCAGGGCTATGGCTACACCTTC
TRBJ2-5 TRBV2 NA NA CASWTPKGKSQETQYF TGTGCCAGCTGGACACCAAAAGGAAAATCCCAAGAGACCCAGTACTTC
TRBJ2-3 TRBV30 NA TRBD2 CAWSGVAGGPIFSTDTQYF TGTGCCTGGAGTGGAGTAGCGGGGGGTCCGATTTTTAGCACAGATACGCAGTATTTT
TRBJ1-1 TRBV7-9 NA NA CASSPRAGGLMNTEAFF TGTGCCAGCAGCCCAAGGGCGGGGGGGCTCATGAACACTGAAGCTTTCTTT
TRBJ1-1 TRBV4-1 NA NA CASSQDLGGYTEAFF TGCGCCAGCAGCCAAGATTTGGGGGGATACACTGAAGCTTTCTTT
TRBJ1-5 TRBV19 NA TRBD1 CASSIGTGTPPQHF TGTGCCAGTAGTATAGGGACAGGGACCCCCCCCCAGCATTTT
TRBJ2-1 TRBV5-4 NA TRBD2 CASSGSPELAGEKEQFF TGTGCCAGCAGCGGGAGTCCCGAACTAGCGGGAGAGAAAGAGCAGTTCTTC
TRBJ2-3 TRBV7-9 NA TRBD2 CASSPLPGLAGDTQYF TGTGCCAGCAGCCCACTCCCGGGGCTAGCGGGAGATACGCAGTATTTT
TRBJ2-3 TRBV21-1 NA NA CASSPTCGGADTDTQYF TGTGCCAGCAGCCCCACCTGCGGGGGGGCGGATACAGATACGCAGTATTTT
TRBJ1-1 TRBV9 NA NA CASSVQGNTEAFF TGTGCCAGCAGCGTACAGGGGAACACTGAAGCTTTCTTT
TRBJ2-1 TRBV7-2 NA TRBD2 CASSNRPGLAGVDEQFF TGTGCCAGCAGCAATCGGCCGGGACTAGCGGGAGTCGATGAGCAGTTCTTC
TRBJ2-7 TRBV7-8 NA TRBD2 CASSSLLAGRHYEQYF TGTGCCAGCAGCTCACTCCTAGCGGGCAGACACTACGAGCAGTACTTC
TRBJ2-1 TRBV29-1 NA NA CSVIARSYNEQFF TGCAGCGTGATAGCCCGCTCCTACAATGAGCAGTTCTTC
TRBJ1-1 TRBV15 NA NA CATSRDPATSNTEAFF TGTGCCACCAGCAGAGATCCGGCGACATCGAACACTGAAGCTTTCTTT
TRBJ1-2 TRBV5-1 NA NA CASSPALQGPNYGYTF TGCGCCAGCAGCCCCGCTTTACAGGGTCCTAACTATGGCTACACCTTC
TRBJ1-1 TRBV27 NA NA CASSLQGNTEAFF TGTGCCAGCAGTTTGCAGGGGAACACTGAAGCTTTCTTT
TRBJ1-5 TRBV4-3 few NA CASSQDLGNGHSNQPQHF TGCGCCAGCAGCCAAGATCTAGGGAACGGACATAGCAATCAGCCCCAGCATTTT
TRBJ1-2 TRBV11-3 NA TRBD1 CASSFTGGLGYTF TGTGCCAGCAGCTTTACAGGGGGCTTAGGCTACACCTTC
TRBJ1-1 TRBV5-1 NA NA CASSAGQLLAEAFF TGCGCCAGCAGCGCAGGACAACTCCTCGCTGAAGCTTTCTTT
TRBJ1-5 TRBV7-2 NA NA CASSLGSRFWPQHF TGTGCCAGCAGCTTAGGGTCCAGGTTTTGGCCCCAGCATTTT
TRBJ2-3 TRBV15 NA NA CATSGRSTDTQYF TGTGCCACCAGCGGTCGGAGCACAGATACGCAGTATTTT
TRBJ2-1 TRBV19 NA NA CASSEGGGYNEQFF TGTGCCAGTAGTGAAGGGGGGGGCTACAATGAGCAGTTCTTC
TRBJ1-2 TRBV27 few NA CASSSMSNYGYTF TGTGCCAGCAGTTCAATGTCTAACTATGGCTACACCTTC
TRBJ2-7 TRBV5-1 once NA CASTSGGGSSDEQYF TGCGCCAGCACCTCGGGGGGCGGGAGTTCGGACGAGCAGTACTTC
TRBJ2-7 TRBV19 NA TRBD2 CASSTSGPYEQYF TGTGCCAGTAGTACTAGCGGGCCTTACGAGCAGTACTTC
TRBJ2-2 TRBV9 NA NA CASKGNGELFF TGTGCCAGCAAGGGGAATGGGGAGCTGTTTTTT
TRBJ2-5 TRBV7-8 NA TRBD2 CASSFLDRREGQETQYF TGTGCCAGCAGCTTTCTTGATAGGCGGGAGGGACAAGAGACCCAGTACTTC
TRBJ2-3 TRBV10-3 NA NA CATLYGQSTDTQYF TGTGCCACCCTTTATGGACAATCCACAGATACGCAGTATTTT
TRBJ2-7 TRBV20-1 once NA CSATGSHEQYF TGCAGTGCTACGGGGAGCCACGAGCAGTACTTC
TRBJ2-3 TRBV27 NA NA CASSRRATDTQYF TGTGCCAGCAGTCGGCGGGCCACAGATACGCAGTATTTT
TRBJ2-3 TRBV4-3 NA NA CASSQEYGSVTDTQYF TGCGCCAGCAGCCAAGAATACGGGAGTGTAACAGATACGCAGTATTTT
TRBJ2-7 TRBV30 NA NA CAWSVLGQEQYF TGTGCCTGGAGTGTACTTGGACAGGAGCAGTACTTC
TRBJ2-3 TRBV7-2 NA TRBD2 CASRTSGGSTDTQYF TGTGCCAGCAGGACTAGCGGGGGAAGCACAGATACGCAGTATTTT